This entry lists 12 T cell receptor beta chains sequenced from one sample in a study of blood T cells in healthy people across ages. PCR was performed a second time for about 6 to 11 cycles using a sample-barcoded 5' primer and a J-beta primer mix. MiXCR, applied by TCRdb to the 5' RACE reads, yields one record per CDR3 protein. The sample lists about 970,000 distinct CDR3 sequences, roughly 47% occurring once. The specimen was blood. The receptor set was obtained from a woman aged 60 to 75 in good health.

This clonotype was picked up a small number of times. The CDR3 reads CASSHTYNEQFF. In DNA form, the CDR3 reads TGCGCCAGCAGCCACACCTACAATGAGCAGTTCTTC. The chain is built from TRBV4-1 and TRBJ2-1; D not resolved. V gave up 3 bases and J gave up 2 bases, with 2 bases separating them. In germline, CDR1 is MGHRA, CDR2 YSYEKL. This CDR3 has 12 residues.

This chain links TRBV4-2 with TRBJ2-1, with D tentatively TRBD2 (6 bases). The ends were cut back, 3 bases at V and 4 bases at J, with 16 bases in the middle. Per the germline V gene, CDR1 is LGHNA and CDR2 is YNFKEQ. The CDR3 extends over 16 amino acids. The CDR3 nucleotides are TGTGCCAGCAGCCAGAAGACGGGACTGCGTTACAATGAGCAGTTCTTC. This gives the protein CASSQKTGLRYNEQFF.

The chain joins TRBV28 to TRBJ2-5, with D perhaps matching TRBD1 (7 bases). The CDR3 loop spans 14 amino acids. Trimming stripped 5 bases from V and 3 bases from J, with 13 bases between. CDR1 is MDHEN and CDR2 is SYDVKM in the germline V gene. The CDR3 loop is CASSGGTDKETQYF. CDR3 in DNA: TGTGCCAGCAGTGGGGGGACAGATAAAGAGACCCAGTACTTC.

A note on this clonotype: An end of the junction does not agree with germline; a read error may underlie this. The rearrangement links TRBV20-1 to TRBJ1-2; no firm D call. This CDR3 region has 12 residues. Per germline, CDR1 DFQATT and CDR2 SNEGSKA (reference sequence). The CDR3 loop is CSARDTGYGHTF. As DNA, the CDR3 is TGCAGTGCTAGAGACACGGGATATGGCCACACCTTC.

V usage is TRBV7-9 and J usage is TRBJ2-7; D not certain. The CDR3 totals 16 residues. In germline, CDR1 is SEHNR, CDR2 FQNEAQ (reference sequence). V lost 5 bases and J lost 7, with 24 bases in between. CDR3 sequence: CASSLSSLGTEGEQYF. CDR3 coding DNA: TGTGCCAGCAGCCTATCCTCTTTGGGCACCGAAGGAGAGCAGTACTTC.

V gene TRBV20-1 combines with J gene TRBJ2-1; 10 nucleotides align to TRBD2. From germline, CDR1 is DFQATT and CDR2 SNEGSKA (reference sequence). Trimming at V came to 2 bases and at J to 11 bases, leaving 12 bases not matched to a gene. The CDR3 loop spans 15 amino acids. This CDR3 is CSARSLAGLTNKQFF. The CDR3 region has the DNA TGCAGTGCTAGATCACTAGCGGGATTAACAAATAAGCAGTTCTTC.

This chain connects TRBV15 to TRBJ2-5; D is undetermined. Germline V gene sequence: CDR1 LNHNV, CDR2 YYDKDF (reference sequence). V was clipped by 1 base and J by 4 bases, with 10 bases between them. This CDR3 has 14 residues. For the CDR3, the DNA is TGTGCCACCAGCAGAGTGGTAGACGGAGAGACCCAGTACTTC. Translation gives CATSRVVDGETQYF.

In this sample, this clonotype turned up once. The rearrangement links TRBV5-1 to TRBJ2-5, with 8 bases lining up with TRBD2. There are 14 residues in the CDR3. Germline CDR1 SGHRS, CDR2 YFSETQ. Trimming took 6 bases from V and 1 from J; bases not matched to a gene: 5. The CDR3 sequence is CASTGGRTQETQYF. The DNA of the CDR3 is TGCGCCAGCACGGGAGGGCGGACCCAAGAGACCCAGTACTTC.

The chain is built from TRBV15 and TRBJ2-1, with D hard to call. The germline V and J ends were trimmed by 2 bases and 7 bases, with 18 bases remaining between them. Looked up from germline, CDR1 is LNHNV and CDR2 is YYDKDF (reference sequence). This CDR3 contains 16 residues. CDR3 protein: CATSRSPMPPKNEQFF. The CDR3 region has the DNA TGTGCCACCAGCAGATCCCCGATGCCCCCAAAGAATGAGCAGTTCTTC.

V and J are TRBV20-1 and TRBJ2-7; TRBD1 is a possible D gene (6 bases). The germline gives CDR1 DFQATT, CDR2 SNEGSKA (reference sequence). The V end was cut by 1 base, the J end by 0 bases, with 10 bases between. The CDR3 sequence is 14 residues long. The CDR3 DNA sequence: TGCAGTGCTAGAGGACAGGAAAGCTCCTACGAGCAGTACTTC. As protein: CSARGQESSYEQYF.

The chain links TRBV4-2 to TRBJ2-7; unclear D gene. The CDR3 sequence is 16 residues long. Trimming stripped 1 base from V and 2 bases from J, with 15 bases between. Per the germline V gene, CDR1 is LGHNA and CDR2 is YNFKEQ. The CDR3 reads CASSQVSWSKPYEQYF. The CDR3 region has the DNA TGTGCCAGCAGCCAAGTATCCTGGTCGAAACCCTACGAGCAGTACTTC.

This clonotype was seen more than once but under ten times. The chain uses TRBV4-1 and TRBJ2-7; 11 bases match TRBD2. Germline V gene lookup returns CDR1 MGHRA and CDR2 YSYEKL. The CDR3 runs to 16 residues. V shed 3 bases, J shed 4 bases, and the junction held 8 bases outside the gene matches. The CDR3: CASSQPIAGGRYEQYF. The CDR3, as DNA: TGCGCCAGCAGCCAGCCAATAGCGGGAGGGAGGTACGAGCAGTACTTC.